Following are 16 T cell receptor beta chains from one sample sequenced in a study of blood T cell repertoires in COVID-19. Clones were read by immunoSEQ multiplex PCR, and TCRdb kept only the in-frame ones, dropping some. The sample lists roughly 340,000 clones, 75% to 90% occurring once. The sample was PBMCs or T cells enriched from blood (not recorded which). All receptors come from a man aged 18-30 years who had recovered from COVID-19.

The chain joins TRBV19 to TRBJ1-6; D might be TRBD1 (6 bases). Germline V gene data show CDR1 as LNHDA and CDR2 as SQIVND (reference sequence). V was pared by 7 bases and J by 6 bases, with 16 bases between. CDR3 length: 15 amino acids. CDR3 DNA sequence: TGTGCCAGTACCGTCGGGGGGCAGGTTAATTCACCCCTCCACTTT. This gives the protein CASTVGGQVNSPLHF.

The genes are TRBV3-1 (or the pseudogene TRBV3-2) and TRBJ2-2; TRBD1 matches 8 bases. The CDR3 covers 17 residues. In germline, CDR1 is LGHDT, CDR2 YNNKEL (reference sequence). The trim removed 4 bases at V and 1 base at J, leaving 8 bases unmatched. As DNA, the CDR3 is TGTGCCAGCAGCCGCAGGGGGACAGGAGAGAACACCGGGGAGCTGTTTTTT. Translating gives CASSRRGTGENTGELFF.

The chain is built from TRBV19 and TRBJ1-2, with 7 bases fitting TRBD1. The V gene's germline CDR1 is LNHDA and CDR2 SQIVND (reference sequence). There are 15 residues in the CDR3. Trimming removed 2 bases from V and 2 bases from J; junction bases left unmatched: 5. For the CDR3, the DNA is TGTGCCAGTAGTATAAGGCTACAGGGGAACTATGGCTACACCTTC. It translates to CASSIRLQGNYGYTF.

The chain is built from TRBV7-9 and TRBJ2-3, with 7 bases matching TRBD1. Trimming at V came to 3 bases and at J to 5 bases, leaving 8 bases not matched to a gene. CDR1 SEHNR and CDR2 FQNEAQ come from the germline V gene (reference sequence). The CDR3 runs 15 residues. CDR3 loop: CASSLGTVKGDTQYF. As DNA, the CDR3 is TGTGCCAGCAGCTTGGGGACAGTGAAAGGAGATACGCAGTATTTT.

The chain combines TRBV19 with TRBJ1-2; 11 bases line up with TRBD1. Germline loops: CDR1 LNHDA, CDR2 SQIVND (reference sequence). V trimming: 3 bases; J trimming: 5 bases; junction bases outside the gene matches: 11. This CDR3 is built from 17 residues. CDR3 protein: CASSIEGGQGATYGYTF. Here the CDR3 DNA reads TGTGCCAGTAGTATCGAAGGCGGACAGGGGGCTACGTATGGCTACACCTTC. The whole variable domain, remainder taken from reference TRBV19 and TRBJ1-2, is DGGITQSPKYLFRKEGQNVTLSCEQNLNHDAMYWYRQDPGQGLRLIYYSQIVNDFQKGDIAEGYSVSREKKESFPLTVTSAQKNPTAFYLCASSIEGGQGATYGYTFGSGTRLTVV.

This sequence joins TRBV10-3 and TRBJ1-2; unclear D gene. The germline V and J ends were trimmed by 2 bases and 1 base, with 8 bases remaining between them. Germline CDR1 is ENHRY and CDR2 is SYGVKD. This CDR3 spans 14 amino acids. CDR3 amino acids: CAISEGGDNYGYTF. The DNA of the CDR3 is TGTGCCATCAGTGAGGGCGGGGATAACTATGGCTACACCTTC.

For the CDR3, the DNA is TGTGCCAGTAGTATAGCGGGACAGGGGGCGCCGGGGGAGCTGTTTTTT. This gives the protein CASSIAGQGAPGELFF. The chain carries TRBV19 and TRBJ2-2; 12 nucleotides line up with TRBD1. Trimming cost V 1 base and J 8 bases; bases outside gene matches: 5. Germline loops: CDR1 LNHDA, CDR2 SQIVND (reference sequence). The CDR3 covers 16 residues.

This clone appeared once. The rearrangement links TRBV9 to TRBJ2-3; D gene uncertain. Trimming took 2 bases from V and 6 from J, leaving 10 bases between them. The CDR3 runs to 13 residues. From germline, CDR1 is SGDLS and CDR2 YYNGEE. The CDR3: CASSVGSRDTQYF. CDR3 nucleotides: TGTGCCAGCAGCGTTGGATCCAGGGATACGCAGTATTTT.

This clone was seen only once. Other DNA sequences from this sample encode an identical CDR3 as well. The CDR3 loop is CSASLYEQYF. The CDR3 nucleotides read TGCAGTGCTTCCCTCTACGAGCAGTACTTC. The chain recombines TRBV20-1 with TRBJ2-7, with no clear D. Between the trimmed V and J ends, which lost 5 bases and 3 bases, there was a span of 5 bases. The CDR3 contains 10 residues. Germline CDR1 is DFQATT and CDR2 is SNEGSKA (reference sequence).

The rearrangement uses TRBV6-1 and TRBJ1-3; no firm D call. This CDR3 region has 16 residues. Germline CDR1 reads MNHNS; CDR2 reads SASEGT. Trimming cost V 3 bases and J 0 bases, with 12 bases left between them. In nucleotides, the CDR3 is TGTGCCAGCAGTGATATAATCTACTTCTCTGGAAACACCATATATTTT. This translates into CASSDIIYFSGNTIYF.

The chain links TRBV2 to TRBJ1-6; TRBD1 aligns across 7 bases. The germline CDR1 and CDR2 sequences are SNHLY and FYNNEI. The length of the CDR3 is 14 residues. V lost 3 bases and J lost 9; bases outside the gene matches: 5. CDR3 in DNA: TGTGCCAGCAGTGAGACAGGGCCTGGTTCACCCCTCCACTTT. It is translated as CASSETGPGSPLHF.

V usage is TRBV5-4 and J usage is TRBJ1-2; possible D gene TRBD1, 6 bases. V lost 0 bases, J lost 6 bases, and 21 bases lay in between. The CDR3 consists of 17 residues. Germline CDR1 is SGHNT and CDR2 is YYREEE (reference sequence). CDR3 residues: CASSLEMGLSGDDGYTF. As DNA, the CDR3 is TGTGCCAGCAGCTTGGAGATGGGTTTATCAGGGGACGATGGCTACACCTTC.

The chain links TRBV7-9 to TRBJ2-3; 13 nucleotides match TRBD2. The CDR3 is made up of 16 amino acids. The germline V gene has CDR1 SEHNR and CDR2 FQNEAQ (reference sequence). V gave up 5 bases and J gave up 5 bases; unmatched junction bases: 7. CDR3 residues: CASSPQGLAGRDTQYF. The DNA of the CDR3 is TGTGCCAGCAGCCCTCAGGGACTAGCGGGAAGAGATACGCAGTATTTT.

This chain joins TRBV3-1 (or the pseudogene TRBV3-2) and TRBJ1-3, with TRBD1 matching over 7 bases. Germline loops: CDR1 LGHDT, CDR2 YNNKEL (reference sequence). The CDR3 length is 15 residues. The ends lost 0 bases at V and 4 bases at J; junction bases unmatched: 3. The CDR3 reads CASSQDTGDGNTIYF. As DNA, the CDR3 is TGTGCCAGCAGCCAAGATACAGGGGACGGAAACACCATATATTTT.

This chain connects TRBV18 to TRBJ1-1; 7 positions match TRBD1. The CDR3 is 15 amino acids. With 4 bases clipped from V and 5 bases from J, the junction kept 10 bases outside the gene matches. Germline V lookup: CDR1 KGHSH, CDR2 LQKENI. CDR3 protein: CASSLPRGAGTEAFF. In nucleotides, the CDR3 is TGTGCCAGCTCACTCCCCAGGGGGGCTGGGACTGAAGCTTTCTTT.

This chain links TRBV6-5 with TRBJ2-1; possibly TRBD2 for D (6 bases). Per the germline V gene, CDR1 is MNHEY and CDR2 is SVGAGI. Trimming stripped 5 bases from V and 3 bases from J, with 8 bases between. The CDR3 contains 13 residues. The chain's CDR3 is CASSQGGYNEQFF. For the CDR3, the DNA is TGTGCCAGCAGTCAGGGAGGCTACAATGAGCAGTTCTTC.